This section outlines one TCR beta chain sequence together with its context. These data come from a study of T cell changes during pregnancy in multiple sclerosis. Some clones are missing from TCRdb's copy, which holds only in-frame ones; the method was immunoSEQ multiplex PCR. The table lists approximately 37,000 clones, 89% of them singletons. V dropped 0 bases and J dropped 0 bases, with 9 bases sitting between them. Germline V lookup: CDR1 SGHDT, CDR2 YYEEEE. CDR3 length: 15 residues. The sequencing used CD4+ T cells from peripheral blood mononuclear cells, collected in the first trimester of pregnancy. The origin of this receptor is a female donor with multiple sclerosis, enrolled in a pregnancy study. The J gene is TRBJ1-2, the V gene TRBV5-6; D remains ambiguous. Here the CDR3 DNA reads TGTGCCAGCAGCTTGGCAGGAAAAACTAACTATGGCTACACCTTC. It is translated as CASSLAGKTNYGYTF.